A selection of T cell receptor beta chains follows, all from one sample in a study of T cells in Graves' hyperthyroidism and ophthalmopathy. TCRdb passed the multiplex PCR reads through MiXCR, listing each CDR3 protein once. The table shows 200,000 to 250,000 distinct CDR3 sequences, with about a sixth occurring only once. Sequenced sample: blood. The origin of the receptors is a woman in her 50s with Graves' hyperthyroidism. Both conserved end residues are part of each CDR3. Each record gives: V gene, J gene, clone size, D gene, CDR3 DNA, CDR3 protein. D genes are given only for firm matches. Clone size, where shown, is once, few, many, or a class for clones that have expanded.

V: TRBV29-1
J: TRBJ2-1
size: many
D: TRBD2
DNA: TGCAGCGTTGCCGGGACTAGCGTAGTAAATGAGCAGTTCTTC
CDR3: CSVAGTSVVNEQFF

V: TRBV20-1
J: TRBJ2-4
size: -
D: -
DNA: TGCAGTGCTAGAGATTCCGCAGTAGCCAAAAACATTCAGTACTTC
CDR3: CSARDSAVAKNIQYF

V: TRBV18
J: TRBJ1-1
size: many
D: -
DNA: TGTGCCAGCTCACGGTACCAGGGGCAAGACACTGAAGCTTTCTTT
CDR3: CASSRYQGQDTEAFF

V: TRBV10-3
J: TRBJ1-1
size: -
D: -
DNA: TGTGCCACCCACGCCAGGGGTGTTGAGAACACTGAAGCTTTCTTT
CDR3: CATHARGVENTEAFF

V: TRBV11-2
J: TRBJ1-1
size: -
D: TRBD1
DNA: TGTGCCAGCAGCTTGGGACAGGGATTCGTGAGCACTGAAGCTTTCTTT
CDR3: CASSLGQGFVSTEAFF

V: TRBV20-1
J: TRBJ2-6
size: -
D: -
DNA: TGCAGTGCTAGAGATCGAAGTCACGGGGCCAACGTCCTGACTTTC
CDR3: CSARDRSHGANVLTF

V: TRBV6-1
J: TRBJ2-1
size: -
D: TRBD2
DNA: TGTGCCAGCACCCTCGTCCCGGGACTAGCGGAGCAGTTCTTC
CDR3: CASTLVPGLAEQFF

V: TRBV13
J: TRBJ1-2
size: -
D: -
DNA: TGTGCCAGCAGCCCCTTTATCACTGGGGGGTCAACGGGCTACACCTTC
CDR3: CASSPFITGGSTGYTF

V: TRBV5-6
J: TRBJ2-1
size: -
D: -
DNA: TGTGCCAGCAGCTTGGCCTGGACTACGAATGAGCAGTTCTTC
CDR3: CASSLAWTTNEQFF

V: TRBV20-1
J: TRBJ2-1
size: many
D: -
DNA: TGCAGTGCCATTAAGGGGTCTTCCTACAATGAGCAGTTCTTC
CDR3: CSAIKGSSYNEQFF

V: TRBV27
J: TRBJ2-3
size: many
D: -
DNA: TGTGCCAGCAAACCCCGGCAAGGCACAGATACGCAGTATTTT
CDR3: CASKPRQGTDTQYF

V: TRBV19
J: TRBJ1-5
size: -
D: -
DNA: TGTGCCAGTACCCGGGACCGGCAGCCCCAGCATTTT
CDR3: CASTRDRQPQHF

V: TRBV12-3/TRBV12-4
J: TRBJ2-5
size: many
D: -
DNA: TGTGCCAGCAGTTTTGTAGAGGGAACCCAGTACTTC
CDR3: CASSFVEGTQYF

V: TRBV7-8
J: TRBJ2-1
size: -
D: TRBD2
DNA: TGTGCCAGCAGCGCCCTAGCGGGAGTTGGATATGAGCAGTTCTTC
CDR3: CASSALAGVGYEQFF

V: TRBV7-8
J: TRBJ1-6
size: -
D: TRBD1
DNA: TGTGCCAGCAGGACGAACAGGGGAGAATCACCCCTCCACTTT
CDR3: CASRTNRGESPLHF

V: TRBV7-2
J: TRBJ2-7
size: many
D: TRBD1
DNA: TGTGCCAGCAGCTTATTCCCGGGGACAGGGTACGAGCAGTACTTC
CDR3: CASSLFPGTGYEQYF

V: TRBV11-2
J: TRBJ2-7
size: many
D: -
DNA: TGTGCCAGCAGCTTAGTGACTGATTCAGAGCAGTACTTC
CDR3: CASSLVTDSEQYF

V: TRBV11-3
J: TRBJ2-7
size: many
D: -
DNA: TGTGCCAGCAGCTTAGAAGCGAGCTCCTACGAGCAGTACTTC
CDR3: CASSLEASSYEQYF

V: TRBV7-6
J: TRBJ2-5
size: few
D: -
DNA: TGTGCCAGCGGACCTTCGGGGGCTGGGAGGGGAGAGACCCAGTACTTC
CDR3: CASGPSGAGRGETQYF

V: TRBV2
J: TRBJ2-7
size: many
D: -
DNA: TGTGCCAGCAGTGAAGGAATCAAGAGAGAGCAGTACTTC
CDR3: CASSEGIKREQYF

V: TRBV27
J: TRBJ1-4
size: few
D: -
DNA: TGTGCCAGCAGGCCCCGGGACGGGGTGTCGCGACTGTTTTTT
CDR3: CASRPRDGVSRLFF

V: TRBV28
J: TRBJ2-4
size: few
D: TRBD1
DNA: TGTGCCAGCAGCCCCCCTGGGACAGGGGTTAACATTCAGTACTTC
CDR3: CASSPPGTGVNIQYF

V: TRBV11-3
J: TRBJ1-2
size: -
D: -
DNA: TGTGCCAGCAGCTCAAATAAAAAGACCGGTATAAACTATGGCTACACCTTC
CDR3: CASSSNKKTGINYGYTF

V: TRBV19
J: TRBJ1-2
size: few
D: TRBD1
DNA: TGTGCCAGTAGTCTCAATCCGGGACAGGTGTTCTATGGCTACACCTTC
CDR3: CASSLNPGQVFYGYTF

V: TRBV28
J: TRBJ2-7
size: -
D: -
DNA: TGTGCCAGCAGTTTTATGGGGCTTGACTACGAGCAGTACTTC
CDR3: CASSFMGLDYEQYF

V: TRBV24-1
J: TRBJ2-1
size: -
D: TRBD2
DNA: TGTGCCACCAGTGACAGAGGACTAGTAGGCTACAATGAGCAGTTCTTC
CDR3: CATSDRGLVGYNEQFF

V: TRBV4-1
J: TRBJ1-2
size: many
D: -
DNA: TGCGCCAGCAGCCAAGAACAGGGTAACTATGGCTACACCTTC
CDR3: CASSQEQGNYGYTF

V: TRBV18
J: TRBJ2-5
size: few
D: TRBD1
DNA: TGTGCCAGCTCAGCGGGACAGGCAAGGGGGACCCAGTACTTC
CDR3: CASSAGQARGTQYF

V: TRBV3-1
J: TRBJ2-6
size: few
D: TRBD1
DNA: TGTGCCAGCACACGGACAGGGGGCTCTGGGGCCAACGTCCTGACTTTC
CDR3: CASTRTGGSGANVLTF

V: TRBV10-1
J: TRBJ1-5
size: few
D: -
DNA: TGCGCCAGCAGTGACGGACCAAATCAGCCCCAGCATTTT
CDR3: CASSDGPNQPQHF

V: TRBV7-2
J: TRBJ2-7
size: few
D: TRBD2
DNA: TGTGCCAGCAGCTTAGATAGCGGGAGAACGTTTATCGAGCAGTACTTC
CDR3: CASSLDSGRTFIEQYF

V: TRBV12-3/TRBV12-4
J: TRBJ2-2
size: many
D: -
DNA: TGTGCCAGCAGTAGGGACACCAACACCGGGGAGCTGTTTTTT
CDR3: CASSRDTNTGELFF

V: TRBV29-1
J: TRBJ2-3
size: few
D: -
DNA: TGCAGCGTGGCAACGCAGACGACTACAGATACGCAGTATTTT
CDR3: CSVATQTTTDTQYF